Listed below are T cell receptor beta chains from one sample, sequenced in a study of regulatory T cells in long-lasting Graves disease. MiXCR, applied by TCRdb to the multiplex PCR reads, yields one record per CDR3 protein. The sample holds 450,000 to 500,000 distinct CDR3 sequences, roughly 17% seen once. This sample was also put to use in a study of T cells in Graves' hyperthyroidism and ophthalmopathy.

Sample: peripheral blood mononuclear cells (PBMCs), taken at new diagnosis, from a patient treated with antithyroid drugs. Receptors were obtained from a man in his forties with Graves disease. The CDR3 runs from the conserved cysteine through the conserved F or W. Each record gives: D gene, clone size, V gene, J gene, CDR3 protein, CDR3 DNA. The D gene is left open where the match is weak. Clone size appears in some rows only: once, few, many, or a class for an expanded clone.

-	many	TRBV6-5	TRBJ2-7	CASSYQLWPNSYEQYF	TGTGCCAGCAGTTACCAGCTCTGGCCAAACTCCTACGAGCAGTACTTC
-	many	TRBV12-3/TRBV12-4	TRBJ1-2	CASSLTTNYGYTF	TGTGCCAGCAGTTTGACAACTAACTATGGCTACACCTTC
-	few	TRBV19	TRBJ1-2	CASSIAGDFYGYTF	TGTGCCAGTAGTATAGCGGGCGATTTCTATGGCTACACCTTC
-	many	TRBV5-1	TRBJ2-3	CASILKGGPKPDTQYF	TGCGCCAGCATCCTTAAGGGGGGGCCCAAGCCAGATACGCAGTATTTT
TRBD2	-	TRBV29-1	TRBJ2-1	CSVFGLAKSYNEQFF	TGCAGCGTTTTTGGACTAGCGAAATCTTACAATGAGCAGTTCTTC
TRBD2	once	TRBV12-3/TRBV12-4	TRBJ2-1	CASSLRRELYNEQFF	TGTGCCAGCAGTTTAAGGCGGGAGCTTTACAATGAGCAGTTCTTC
-	few	TRBV7-3	TRBJ1-5	CASSLTAGVNQPQHF	TGTGCCAGCAGCTTAACGGCAGGAGTAAATCAGCCCCAGCATTTT
-	few	TRBV5-1	TRBJ1-5	CASSLYGSNQPQHF	TGCGCCAGCAGCTTATACGGATCCAATCAGCCCCAGCATTTT
-	few	TRBV20-1	TRBJ1-5	CSAHSGVQPQHF	TGCAGTGCCCACTCGGGGGTCCAGCCCCAGCATTTT
TRBD1	-	TRBV3-1	TRBJ1-5	CASSQGDRMTDTQHF	TGTGCCAGCAGCCAAGGGGACAGGATGACAGATACGCAGCATTTT
TRBD2	many	TRBV28	TRBJ2-3	CASSPVAGEVYTQYF	TGTGCCAGCAGTCCAGTAGCGGGAGAAGTATATACGCAGTATTTT
-	many	TRBV28	TRBJ1-3	CASSLHGTPSSGNTIYF	TGTGCCAGCAGTTTACACGGGACACCTTCTTCTGGAAACACCATATATTTT
-	many	TRBV7-2	TRBJ2-5	CASSLRMETQYF	TGTGCCAGCAGCTTGAGGATGGAGACCCAGTACTTC
-	-	TRBV7-2	TRBJ1-5	CASSLAPKNQPQHF	TGTGCCAGCAGCTTAGCCCCGAAAAATCAGCCCCAGCATTTT
-	-	TRBV6-1	TRBJ1-1	CASLAPQGGTEAFF	TGTGCCAGCCTAGCGCCCCAGGGTGGGACTGAAGCTTTCTTT
-	-	TRBV3-1	TRBJ1-1	CASSQDPETWRAEAFF	TGTGCCAGCAGCCAAGATCCTGAAACTTGGCGAGCTGAAGCTTTCTTT
-	many	TRBV3-1	TRBJ1-2	CASSQDGEDGYTF	TGTGCCAGCAGCCAAGATGGGGAGGATGGCTACACCTTC
-	many	TRBV11-1	TRBJ2-1	CASTPRPSSSYNEQFF	TGTGCCAGCACGCCTCGGCCTTCGAGCTCCTACAATGAGCAGTTCTTC
TRBD1	few	TRBV20-1	TRBJ1-6	CSARGTGLSPLHF	TGCAGTGCTAGGGGGACAGGTCTCTCACCCCTCCACTTT
-	-	TRBV24-1	TRBJ2-3	CATSDSPGRGTDTQYF	TGTGCCACCAGTGATTCACCGGGACGGGGCACAGATACGCAGTATTTT
TRBD2	many	TRBV28	TRBJ2-1	CASSLPALAGVGTSYNEQFF	TGTGCCAGCAGTCTCCCGGCACTAGCGGGAGTGGGAACCTCCTACAATGAGCAGTTCTTC
-	many	TRBV20-1	TRBJ2-7	CSASRAGSYEQYF	TGCAGTGCTAGCCGGGCAGGGTCCTACGAGCAGTACTTC
-	many	TRBV28	TRBJ2-3	CAVMHRGTDTQYF	TGTGCCGTGATGCACAGGGGCACAGATACGCAGTATTTT
TRBD1	many	TRBV28	TRBJ2-7	CASSTTRQGPSYEQYF	TGTGCCAGCAGTACCACCCGACAGGGGCCCTCCTACGAGCAGTACTTC
TRBD2	-	TRBV20-1	TRBJ2-7	CSARDPGLAGEVYEQYF	TGCAGTGCTAGAGACCCAGGGCTAGCGGGGGAGGTCTACGAGCAGTACTTC
TRBD1	-	TRBV24-1	TRBJ2-3	CATSPTGVRADTQYF	TGTGCCACCAGTCCGACAGGGGTCCGGGCAGATACGCAGTATTTT
-	-	TRBV3-1	TRBJ1-6	CASSRDTISPLHF	TGTGCCAGCAGCCGGGACACAATTTCACCCCTCCACTTT
-	few	TRBV6-1	TRBJ2-7	CASRNSGGYEQYF	TGTGCCAGCAGGAATAGCGGAGGGTACGAGCAGTACTTC
-	many	TRBV3-1	TRBJ2-3	CASSQEGFSKAGAPTDTQYF	TGTGCCAGCAGCCAAGAGGGATTCTCTAAGGCAGGGGCCCCCACAGATACGCAGTATTTT
-	few	TRBV6-2/TRBV6-3	TRBJ2-1	CASSYGVPSYNEQFF	TGTGCCAGCAGTTACGGGGTTCCCTCCTACAATGAGCAGTTCTTC
-	many	TRBV4-1	TRBJ1-5	CASSQGGKGSNQPQHF	TGCGCCAGCAGCCAAGGTGGAAAAGGAAGCAATCAGCCCCAGCATTTT
-	-	TRBV25-1	TRBJ2-7	CASSAAMRYEQYF	TGTGCCAGCAGTGCGGCAATGAGGTACGAGCAGTACTTC
-	many	TRBV20-1	TRBJ2-1	CSARLPSSYNEQFF	TGCAGTGCTAGGTTGCCTAGCTCCTACAATGAGCAGTTCTTC
TRBD1	-	TRBV11-2	TRBJ2-2	CASSSKDRVNTGELFF	TGTGCCAGCAGCTCAAAGGACAGGGTAAACACCGGGGAGCTGTTTTTT
-	many	TRBV20-1	TRBJ2-5	CSARLGVMETQYF	TGCAGTGCTAGGTTAGGTGTAATGGAGACCCAGTACTTC
TRBD2	-	TRBV4-2	TRBJ2-7	CASSQGDRLADYEQYF	TGTGCCAGCAGCCAAGGGGATAGGCTAGCGGACTACGAGCAGTACTTC
TRBD2	many	TRBV12-3/TRBV12-4	TRBJ2-1	CASSQREGFTYNEQFF	TGTGCCAGCAGTCAGCGGGAGGGCTTTACCTACAATGAGCAGTTCTTC
-	few	TRBV28	TRBJ1-5	CASTGGGGATRQPQHF	TGTGCCAGCACCGGGGGGGGGGGGGCAACAAGACAGCCCCAGCATTTT
-	few	TRBV18	TRBJ2-1	CASSATREVGQFF	TGTGCCAGCTCAGCAACTCGGGAAGTAGGGCAGTTCTTC
-	many	TRBV6-1	TRBJ1-1	CASSEEGGVTEAFF	TGTGCCAGCAGTGAAGAGGGGGGCGTCACTGAAGCTTTCTTT
-	many	TRBV10-3	TRBJ1-1	CAIRESMNTEAFF	TGTGCCATCCGTGAGTCAATGAACACTGAAGCTTTCTTT
-	many	TRBV13	TRBJ2-3	CASSLGGDPVVAQYF	TGTGCCAGCAGCTTAGGAGGAGACCCCGTCGTCGCGCAGTATTTT
-	-	TRBV7-8	TRBJ2-1	CASSLVARTQTNEQFF	TGTGCCAGCAGCTTAGTTGCCCGGACACAGACCAATGAGCAGTTCTTC
-	-	TRBV30	TRBJ2-7	CAWSWGAGSYEQYF	TGTGCCTGGAGTTGGGGGGCAGGTTCCTACGAGCAGTACTTC
-	few	TRBV6-1	TRBJ1-2	CAGSTGNYGYTF	TGTGCCGGAAGCACAGGGAACTATGGCTACACCTTC
TRBD2	-	TRBV25-1	TRBJ2-7	CASSEWGEGEQYF	TGTGCCAGCAGTGAATGGGGGGAGGGGGAGCAGTACTTC
-	-	TRBV20-1	TRBJ2-3	CSAGRPAGADTQYF	TGCAGTGCTGGGAGGCCGGCTGGCGCAGATACGCAGTATTTT
-	many	TRBV5-1	TRBJ2-1	CASSLAGAPYNEQFF	TGCGCCAGCAGCTTGGCCGGGGCCCCATACAATGAGCAGTTCTTC
-	few	TRBV29-1	TRBJ2-3	CSVEVGDRSTDTQYF	TGCAGCGTGGAAGTGGGGGACCGTAGCACAGATACGCAGTATTTT
-	-	TRBV20-1	TRBJ2-1	CSARRPLSSYNEQFF	TGCAGTGCCCGGAGGCCACTGAGCTCCTACAATGAGCAGTTCTTC
-	few	TRBV20-1	TRBJ2-5	CSASLGRIFGETQYF	TGCAGTGCTAGTTTGGGACGGATATTCGGGGAGACCCAGTACTTC
-	many	TRBV14	TRBJ2-3	CASSQGEQGSDTQYF	TGTGCCAGCAGCCAAGGGGAACAGGGTTCAGATACGCAGTATTTT
TRBD1	many	TRBV30	TRBJ2-7	CAWSPSPTQGVYEQYF	TGTGCCTGGAGTCCCTCTCCTACCCAGGGGGTTTACGAGCAGTACTTC
TRBD2	many	TRBV20-1	TRBJ2-1	CSASNPGLAGVEQFF	TGCAGTGCTAGTAACCCGGGACTAGCGGGAGTTGAGCAGTTCTTC
TRBD1	many	TRBV6-2/TRBV6-3	TRBJ2-7	CASSSRQGGRSYEQYF	TGTGCCAGCAGTTCCAGACAGGGGGGAAGATCCTACGAGCAGTACTTC
TRBD1	-	TRBV30	TRBJ2-5	CAWAGQGKTQYF	TGTGCCTGGGCGGGACAGGGAAAGACCCAGTACTTC
-	many	TRBV7-8	TRBJ2-3	CASSLLSSFLDTQYF	TGTGCCAGCAGCCTTCTCTCTTCATTTCTGGATACGCAGTATTTT